This TCR beta chain was recovered during a study of cytomegalovirus exposure and HLA in healthy donors. Study at large: Earlier, 90 million to 140 million unique TCR beta sequences were recovered from 170 million or so T cells by an analysis. Study-wide results and limits: Apart from CMV serostatus, no immune exposure information was available.

This PCR relied on a set of 60 Vbeta primers and 13 Jbeta primers. Source study methods: Later, an analysis found 80 million or so unique TCR beta chains, and about 10 million of these were shared. The protocol was immunoSEQ multiplex PCR, while the TCRdb copy is restricted to in-frame clones and leaves out a portion. That table supplies the V and J calls and clone size; D and trimming were determined from the DNA. The repertoire holds about 130,000 clones, with under 85% as singletons. This clone was observed a handful of times. Its target is not known. The CDR3 length is 13 residues. After removal of 5 bases from V and 2 bases from J, the junction contained 2 bases not matched to a gene. Germline V gives CDR1 MRHNA, CDR2 SNTAGT.

This receptor was identified in a male donor in good health and CMV-seropositive. This chain links TRBV6-4 with TRBJ2-5; 7 bases agree with TRBD1. Sequencing used PBMCs. This CDR3 is CASSRDSQETQYF. The CDR3 nucleotides read TGTGCCAGCAGTAGGGACAGTCAAGAGACCCAGTACTTC.